This T cell receptor (beta chain) stems from a study of shared clonotypes between healthy human individuals. Overall study findings and caveats: The low donor count limited represented genetic and exposure-history diversity.

Assay used: immunoSEQ multiplex PCR; TCRdb lists only in-frame clones, some missing. The data show more than 1.2 million clones, with just under 99% seen just once and 0.36% held by the top ten. Nashville, Tennessee was home to all donors, each a Caucasian adult. In the case of this clone: Its antigen is not identified.

Looked up from germline, CDR1 is LGHNA and CDR2 is YSLEER. V gave up 1 base and J gave up 0 bases, with 7 bases separating them. The CDR3 length is 15 residues. The V gene is TRBV4-3, the J gene TRBJ2-1; D gene unclear. The specimen was naive CD4+ T cells sorted from blood. This sample's subset: CD45RA+ positively selected. The clonotype comes from a man in his thirties or forties in good health. The CDR3 spells CASSQGAFSYNEQFF. In DNA, the CDR3 is TGCGCCAGCAGCCAAGGGGCTTTCTCCTACAATGAGCAGTTCTTC.